The 29 T cell receptor beta chains listed next were all sequenced from one sample in a study of blood T cell repertoires in COVID-19. Method: immunoSEQ multiplex PCR; TCRdb's copy keeps in-frame clones and lacks some. Altogether about 220,000 clones are present, around 82% being singletons, with the ten largest covering 9.5% to 15%. The specimen was peripheral blood. Receptors were obtained from a human donor in a cohort sampled during active COVID-19.

This clone showed up just a few times. This chain uses TRBV28 with TRBJ2-2, with 8 bases aligning to TRBD1. CDR1 is MDHEN, CDR2 SYDVKM, per germline. V lost 7 bases, J lost 6 bases, and 7 bases stayed unmatched. This CDR3 has 14 residues. CDR3 DNA: TGTGCCAGCAAGGCAGGGGGCTCCGCCGGGGAGCTGTTTTTT. Its translation: CASKAGGSAGELFF. Looking up the rest from reference TRBV28 and TRBJ2-2 gives the full variable domain: DVKVTQSSRYLVKRTGEKVFLECVQDMDHENMFWYRQDPGLGLRLIYFSYDVKMKEKGDIPEGYSVSREKKERFSLILESASTNQTSMYLCASKAGGSAGELFFGEGSRLTVL.

This clone was detected only a few times. This chain links TRBV4-2 with TRBJ2-3; TRBD2 matches 7 bases. J gave up 1 base and V 0 bases, and 1 base lay outside the gene matches. This CDR3 contains 15 residues. Looked up from germline, CDR1 is LGHNA and CDR2 is YNFKEQ. This CDR3 reads CASSQDGGGTDTQYF. The CDR3 coding sequence is TGTGCCAGCAGCCAAGATGGGGGGGGCACAGATACGCAGTATTTT.

The chain combines TRBV20-1 with TRBJ2-1; D not resolved. Trimming removed 3 bases from V and 8 bases from J, with 17 bases in between. Germline V gene sequence: CDR1 DFQATT, CDR2 SNEGSKA (reference sequence). The CDR3 is 14 residues long. The CDR3, as DNA: TGCAGTGCTAGTTTCAGGAACCTCAACGATGAGCAGTTCTTC. This encodes CSASFRNLNDEQFF.

V usage is TRBV3-1 (or the pseudogene TRBV3-2) and J usage is TRBJ2-3, with 9 bases that match TRBD2. The CDR3 is 13 residues long. Germline-derived CDR1 and CDR2 are LGHDT and YNNKEL (reference sequence). The J segment lost 14 bases and the V segment lost 1 base, leaving 7 bases of the junction unmatched. The CDR3 reads CASSQGLAGSLYF. The DNA of the CDR3 is TGTGCCAGCAGCCAAGGGCTAGCGGGGTCCTTGTATTTT.

This clone was detected only a few times. This sequence joins TRBV7-9 and TRBJ1-6; D remains unclear. Per germline, CDR1 SEHNR and CDR2 FQNEAQ (reference sequence). The germline V and J ends were trimmed by 4 bases and 6 bases, with 16 bases remaining between them. There are 16 residues in the CDR3. The CDR3 region has the DNA TGTGCCAGCAGCTCCTACGCGGGAAAGCGTAATTCACCCCTCCACTTT. Its translation is CASSSYAGKRNSPLHF.

This rearrangement joins TRBV6-5 to TRBJ1-1, with a weak D call TRBD1 (5 bases). Germline CDR1 is MNHEY and CDR2 is SVGAGI. This CDR3 has 13 residues. V was clipped by 2 bases and J by 11 bases, with 15 bases between them. This CDR3 is CASSYPGRTRAFF. For the CDR3, the DNA is TGTGCCAGCAGTTACCCGGGGAGGACAAGGGCTTTCTTT.

V and J are TRBV3-1 (or the pseudogene TRBV3-2) and TRBJ2-1, with 10 nucleotides matching TRBD2. CDR3 size: 17 residues. CDR1 and CDR2 from the germline V gene are LGHDT and YNNKEL (reference sequence). With 4 bases clipped from V and 8 bases from J, the junction kept 14 bases outside the gene matches. For the CDR3, the DNA is TGTGCCAGCAGCCCCCGGGAGCGGGGGGGCTTGGGCGATGAGCAGTTCTTC. Its translation is CASSPRERGGLGDEQFF.

CDR3 nucleotide sequence: TGTGCCACTGGACAGGCAACTAATGAAAAACTGTTTTTT. Protein product: CATGQATNEKLFF. The genes are TRBV6-5 and TRBJ1-4; 7 nucleotides agree with TRBD1. Germline CDR1 and CDR2: MNHEY and SVGAGI. The CDR3 totals 13 residues. J lost 0 bases, V lost 10 bases, and 2 bases had no gene match.

The chain carries TRBV9 and TRBJ2-6; no clear D gene. Germline V lookup: CDR1 SGDLS, CDR2 YYNGEE. The CDR3 is made up of 13 amino acids. V lost 5 bases, J lost 0 bases, and 3 bases lay in between. CDR3 sequence: CASRSSGANVLTF. CDR3 sequence (DNA): TGTGCCAGCAGGAGCTCTGGGGCCAACGTCCTGACTTTC.

The J gene is TRBJ2-1, the V gene TRBV6-6, with D possibly matching TRBD2 (5 bases). Between the trimmed V and J ends, which lost 4 bases and 8 bases, there was a span of 9 bases. The V gene's germline CDR1 is MNHNY and CDR2 SVGAGI (reference sequence). The CDR3 has 12 amino acids. The CDR3 nucleotides are TGTGCCAGCAGTTCTGACGGGGATGAGCAGTTCTTC. It specifies CASSSDGDEQFF.

V and J are TRBV28 and TRBJ1-5; 11 positions agree with TRBD1. Trimming at V came to 6 bases and at J to 1 base, leaving 17 bases not matched to a gene. This CDR3 is built from 20 residues. Germline CDR1 and CDR2: MDHEN and SYDVKM. This chain's CDR3 is CASSHPTGQGVVESNQPQHF. In nucleotides, the CDR3 is TGTGCCAGCAGCCACCCGACGGGACAGGGGGTCGTAGAGAGCAATCAGCCCCAGCATTTT.

The chain joins TRBV3-1 (or the pseudogene TRBV3-2) to TRBJ2-1; D unresolved. This CDR3 comprises 15 residues. Trimming removed 1 base at V and 8 bases at J, with 15 bases between. CDR1 LGHDT and CDR2 YNNKEL come from the germline V gene (reference sequence). The CDR3 nucleotides read TGTGCCAGCAGCCAAGGCTCCCAGGTGTATCATGAGCAGTTCTTC. As protein: CASSQGSQVYHEQFF.

The chain is built from TRBV11-3 and TRBJ2-2; 9 bases align to TRBD2. The CDR3 totals 17 residues. V was pared by 2 bases and J by 5 bases, with 9 bases of the junction left unmatched. The germline V gene has CDR1 SGHNT and CDR2 YENEEA. CDR3: CASSLRGAGGPTGELFF. For the CDR3, the DNA is TGTGCCAGCAGCTTAAGGGGTGCGGGGGGGCCAACCGGGGAGCTGTTTTTT.

V usage is TRBV5-1 and J usage is TRBJ2-3; possibly TRBD1 for D (5 bases). Germline CDR1 reads SGHRS; CDR2 reads YFSETQ. This CDR3 has 12 residues. V was trimmed by 4 bases and J by 4 bases, leaving 7 bases between them. This chain's CDR3 is CASSTTADTQYF. In DNA, the CDR3 is TGCGCCAGCAGCACGACAGCAGATACGCAGTATTTT.

The chain is built from TRBV29-1 and TRBJ2-3, with D possibly TRBD2 on 6 matching bases. CDR1 and CDR2 from the germline V gene are SQVTM and ANQGSEA. CDR3 length: 16 amino acids. V lost 3 bases to trimming and J lost 0 bases, with 16 bases between them. The CDR3 region has the DNA TGCAGCGTTGACATCGAAGGGACTGCTAGCACAGATACGCAGTATTTT. Its translation: CSVDIEGTASTDTQYF.

The rearrangement joins TRBV6-5 to TRBJ1-2; D not resolved. V was trimmed by 4 bases and J by 5 bases, leaving 11 bases between them. The CDR3 runs 13 residues. Germline V CDR1 and CDR2: MNHEY, SVGAGI. CDR3 DNA sequence: TGTGCCAGCAGTTCGCCGGGTCCTTATGGCTACACCTTC. As protein: CASSSPGPYGYTF.

This rearrangement joins TRBV9 to TRBJ1-4; TRBD1 matches 7 bases. The CDR3 consists of 15 residues. Germline CDR1 reads SGDLS; CDR2 reads YYNGEE. Trimming cost V 5 bases and J 8 bases; bases outside gene matches: 12. The CDR3 protein is CASSDHRGQTEKLFF. The CDR3 coding sequence is TGTGCCAGCAGTGATCACCGGGGACAGACAGAAAAACTGTTTTTT.

CDR3 sequence reads: CATSRDGGRWGYTF. For the CDR3, the DNA is TGTGCCACCAGCAGAGATGGAGGCCGGTGGGGCTACACCTTC. The chain employs TRBV15 and TRBJ1-2; no reliable D call. CDR1 and CDR2 from the germline V gene are LNHNV and YYDKDF (reference sequence). The V and J ends lost 0 bases and 8 bases respectively, with 13 bases between them. The CDR3 has 14 residues.

This clone was seen only once. The rearrangement joins TRBV6-5 to TRBJ2-1, with TRBD2 matching 8 bases. The germline V gene has CDR1 MNHEY and CDR2 SVGAGI. Trimming took 0 bases from V and 6 from J; bases not matched to a gene: 4. CDR3 length: 15 amino acids. The CDR3 protein is CASSYSSGGINEQFF. The CDR3 DNA reads TGTGCCAGCAGTTACTCGAGCGGGGGAATCAATGAGCAGTTCTTC.

In its sample, this clone was seen a few times. The rearrangement uses TRBV27 and TRBJ1-5, with D perhaps matching TRBD1 (6 bases). Germline V gives CDR1 MNHEY, CDR2 SMNVEV (reference sequence). CDR3 length: 13 residues. V lost 5 bases, J lost 4 bases, and 9 bases lay in between. The CDR3 bases are TGTGCCAGCAGTGCCCAGGGGAATCAGCCCCAGCATTTT. Protein product: CASSAQGNQPQHF.

The chain employs TRBV28 and TRBJ2-2; D ambiguous. Trimming left V 5 bases short and J 6 bases short, with 13 bases between. Germline V lookup: CDR1 MDHEN, CDR2 SYDVKM. The CDR3 consists of 14 residues. The CDR3 loop is CASSRSGFPGELFF. CDR3 sequence (DNA): TGTGCCAGCAGTCGCTCAGGTTTTCCCGGGGAGCTGTTTTTT.

This clone has a single count. At the DNA level, this CDR3 is encoded by other sequences in the same sample as well. The V and J genes are TRBV5-1 and TRBJ2-2; D unclear. From germline, CDR1 is SGHRS and CDR2 YFSETQ. The CDR3 runs 14 residues. Trimming pared 2 bases from V and 0 bases from J, leaving 5 bases between. The CDR3 DNA follows: TGCGCCAGCAGCTTAACAGCGAACACCGGGGAGCTGTTTTTT. Its translation is CASSLTANTGELFF.

This clone was recorded only once. This chain connects TRBV5-1 to TRBJ2-3; D unresolved. The germline CDR1 and CDR2 sequences are SGHRS and YFSETQ. There are 16 residues in the CDR3. Trimming pared 0 bases from V and 0 bases from J, leaving 11 bases between. CDR3 sequence (DNA): TGCGCCAGCAGCTTGGGGGTCGAGGCTAGCACAGATACGCAGTATTTT. It translates to CASSLGVEASTDTQYF.

A note on this clone: This same CDR3 is encoded by further DNA sequences in the sample. The V gene is TRBV28, the J gene TRBJ2-3, with D maybe TRBD2 (5 bases). This CDR3 contains 12 residues. The germline gives CDR1 MDHEN, CDR2 SYDVKM. Trimming removed 3 bases from V and 7 bases from J, with 8 bases in between. The CDR3 sequence is CASSFRRNTQYF. For the CDR3, the DNA is TGTGCCAGCAGTTTCCGGAGGAATACGCAGTATTTT.

This clone appeared a few times. The chain is built from TRBV6-6 and TRBJ2-7; D is uncertain. The CDR3 is 14 residues long. Germline V gene sequence: CDR1 MNHNY, CDR2 SVGAGI (reference sequence). Between the trimmed V and J ends, which lost 2 bases and 7 bases, there was a span of 15 bases. The CDR3 here is CASSYPLGAGEQYF. The CDR3 bases are TGTGCCAGCAGTTACCCCCTAGGAGCTGGGGAGCAGTACTTC.

This clone came up a few times. The CDR3 DNA is TGTGCCAGCAGTTTCTCCCCGGGACAGGGAGGTGGCTACACCTTC. It is translated as CASSFSPGQGGGYTF. This chain uses TRBV27 with TRBJ1-2; 9 bases match TRBD1. The V segment lost 3 bases and the J segment 7 bases; nucleotides outside the gene matches: 9. Germline V gene data show CDR1 as MNHEY and CDR2 as SMNVEV (reference sequence). The CDR3 sequence is 15 residues long.

This rearrangement joins TRBV15 to TRBJ2-2, with 12 bases aligning to TRBD2. The CDR3 extends over 15 amino acids. Per germline, CDR1 LNHNV and CDR2 YYDKDF (reference sequence). The trim removed 3 bases at V and 4 bases at J, leaving 0 bases unmatched. The DNA of the CDR3 is TGTGCCACCAGCAGGGGACTAGCGGGCACCGGGGAGCTGTTTTTT. This translates into CATSRGLAGTGELFF.

This chain joins TRBV7-2 and TRBJ2-7; D is unclear. The germline gives CDR1 SGHTA, CDR2 FQGNSA. Between the trimmed V and J ends, which lost 1 base and 3 bases, there was a span of 7 bases. The CDR3 consists of 13 residues. CDR3 region: CASSLVGDYEQYF. The CDR3 region has the DNA TGTGCCAGCAGCTTAGTAGGAGACTACGAGCAGTACTTC.

In its sample, this clone was seen a few times. V is TRBV5-4 and J is TRBJ1-2, with D unresolved. Germline CDR1 is SGHNT and CDR2 is YYREEE (reference sequence). V lost 2 bases to trimming and J lost 5 bases, with 16 bases between them. The CDR3 has 15 amino acids. CDR3 bases: TGTGCCAGCAGCTTAGCGGATCATCGGCCATATGGCTACACCTTC. It is translated as CASSLADHRPYGYTF.